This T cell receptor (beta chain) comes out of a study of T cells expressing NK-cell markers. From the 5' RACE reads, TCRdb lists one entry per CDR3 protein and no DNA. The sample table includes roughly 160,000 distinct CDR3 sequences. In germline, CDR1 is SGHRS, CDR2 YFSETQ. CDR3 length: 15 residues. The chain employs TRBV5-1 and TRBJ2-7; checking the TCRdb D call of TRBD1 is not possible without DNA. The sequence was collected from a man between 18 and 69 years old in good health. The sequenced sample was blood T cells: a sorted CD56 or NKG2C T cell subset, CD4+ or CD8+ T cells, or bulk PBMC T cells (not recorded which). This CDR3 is CASSLLPGTSYEQYF.